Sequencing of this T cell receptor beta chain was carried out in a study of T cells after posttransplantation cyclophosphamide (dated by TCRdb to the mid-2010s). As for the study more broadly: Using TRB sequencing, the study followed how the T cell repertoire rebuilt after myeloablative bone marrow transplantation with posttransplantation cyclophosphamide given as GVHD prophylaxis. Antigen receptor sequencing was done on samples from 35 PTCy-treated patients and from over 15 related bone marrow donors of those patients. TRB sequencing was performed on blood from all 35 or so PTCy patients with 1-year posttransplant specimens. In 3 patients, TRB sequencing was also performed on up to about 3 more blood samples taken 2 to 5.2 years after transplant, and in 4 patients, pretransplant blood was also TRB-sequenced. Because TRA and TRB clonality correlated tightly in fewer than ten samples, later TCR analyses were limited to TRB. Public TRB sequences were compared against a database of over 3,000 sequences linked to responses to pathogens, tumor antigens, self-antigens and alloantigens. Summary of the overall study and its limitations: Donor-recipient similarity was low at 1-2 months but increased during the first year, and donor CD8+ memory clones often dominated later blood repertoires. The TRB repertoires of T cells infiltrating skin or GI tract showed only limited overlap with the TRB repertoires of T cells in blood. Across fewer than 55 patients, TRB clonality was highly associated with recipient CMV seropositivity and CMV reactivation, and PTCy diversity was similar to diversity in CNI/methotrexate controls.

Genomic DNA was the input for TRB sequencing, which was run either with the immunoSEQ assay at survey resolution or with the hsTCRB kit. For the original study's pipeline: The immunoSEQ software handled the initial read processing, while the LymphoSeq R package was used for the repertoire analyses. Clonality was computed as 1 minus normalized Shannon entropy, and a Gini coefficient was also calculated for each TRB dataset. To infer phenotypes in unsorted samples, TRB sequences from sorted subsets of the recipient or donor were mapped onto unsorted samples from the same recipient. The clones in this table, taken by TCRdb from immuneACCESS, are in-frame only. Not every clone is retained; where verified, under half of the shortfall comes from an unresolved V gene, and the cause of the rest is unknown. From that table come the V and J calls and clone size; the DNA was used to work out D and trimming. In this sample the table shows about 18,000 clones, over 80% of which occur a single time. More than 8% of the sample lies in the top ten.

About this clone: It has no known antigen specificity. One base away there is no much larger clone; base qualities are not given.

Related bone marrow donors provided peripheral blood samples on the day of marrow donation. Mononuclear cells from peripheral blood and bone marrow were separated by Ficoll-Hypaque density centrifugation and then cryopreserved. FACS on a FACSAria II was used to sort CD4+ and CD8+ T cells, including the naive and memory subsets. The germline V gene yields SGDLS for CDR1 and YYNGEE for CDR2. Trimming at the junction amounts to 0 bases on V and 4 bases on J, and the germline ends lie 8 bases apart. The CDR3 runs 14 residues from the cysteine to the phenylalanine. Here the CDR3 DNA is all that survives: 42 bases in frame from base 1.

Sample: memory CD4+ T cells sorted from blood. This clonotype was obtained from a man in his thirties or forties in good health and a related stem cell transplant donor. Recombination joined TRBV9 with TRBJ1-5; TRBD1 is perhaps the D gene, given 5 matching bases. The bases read TGTGCCAGCAGCGTAGGACAGAGAAATCAGCCCCAGCATTTT. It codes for CASSVGQRNQPQHF.